This entry concerns a single T cell receptor (beta chain). What it binds is unknown. The sample originates from a study of T cells after posttransplantation cyclophosphamide. Points from the study as a whole: After PTCy, TRB diversity resembled that of CNI/methotrexate controls. Later post-transplant blood repertoires were often dominated by donor CD8+ memory clones. TRB overlap between skin or GI tissue T cells and blood was limited.

The CDR3 runs 21 residues. CDR1 LGHNA and CDR2 YSLEER come from the germline V gene. J gave up 6 bases and V 0 bases, and 21 bases lay outside the gene matches. Produced via immunoSEQ multiplex PCR; TCRdb's table is partial and in-frame only. The profile covers thousands of clones, with 90% to 95% appearing a single time and roughly 1.4% taken by the ten largest. This sequence originates from a woman aged 55-69 years in good health, CMV-negative, and a related stem cell transplant donor. Material for sequencing was CD4+ T cells sorted from bone marrow. The J gene is TRBJ2-2, the V gene TRBV4-3, with 8 positions matching TRBD2. The DNA for the CDR3 is TGCGCCAGCAGCCAAGATGAAATAAGCGGGAGCGGGGTCTGGGACGCCGGGGAGCTGTTTTTT. Translation gives CASSQDEISGSGVWDAGELFF.